This T cell receptor (beta chain) was retrieved from a study of T cells after posttransplantation cyclophosphamide. Assay: immunoSEQ multiplex PCR; the TCRdb copy retains only in-frame clones and omits some. The data contain over 20,000 clones, approximately 98% of them singletons. This clone was counted once. This TCR came from a man aged 35-49 years in good health, CMV-negative, and a related stem cell transplant donor. Sequencing was done on a sample of naive CD8+ T cells sorted from PBMCs.

CDR3 DNA: TGTGCCATCAGTGAGTCTGGCGGCTCCTACAATGAGCAGTTCTTC. Translation gives CAISESGGSYNEQFF. V and J are TRBV10-3 and TRBJ2-1, with D uncertain. Trimming shortened V by 0 bases and J by 0 bases, and 6 bases separated the two germline ends. This CDR3 is 15 amino acids long. The V gene's germline CDR1 is ENHRY and CDR2 SYGVKD.